This TCR beta chain emerged from a study of T cells in Graves' hyperthyroidism and ophthalmopathy. Study-level background: Peripheral blood samples were taken at initial diagnosis, prior to any treatment. Study results and caveats: Ophthalmopathy stood apart from stable hyperthyroidism in a 13 V-J model.

The investigators amplified TCR beta CDR3 regions from RNA transcripts. The primer set for the first-round RT-PCR of the TCR CDR3 was HTBI. TCRdb fed the multiplex PCR reads into MiXCR, producing one record per CDR3 protein. The sample records 250,000 or so distinct CDR3 sequences, 15% being singletons. Germline values: CDR1 MNHNS, CDR2 SASEGT. There are 17 residues in the CDR3. Losses at the gene ends were 10 bases for V and 5 bases for J; bases not matched to a gene: 17. This clonotype appeared many times. The target antigen is unknown. The hyperthyroidism patients had all been newly diagnosed, and their disease duration was under 2 months. Their ages ranged from 18 to 65 years. Diagnoses were established using clinical symptoms, serum thyroxine and TRAb, thyroid ultrasound and orbital computed tomography.

The sequence came from a woman aged 50 to 65 with Graves' hyperthyroidism that later progressed to Graves' ophthalmopathy. The specimen was blood. This sequence joins TRBV6-1 and TRBJ2-1; 10 bases fit TRBD2. This CDR3 reads CATKDFPGLAVNNEQFF. Written as DNA, the CDR3 is TGTGCCACCAAGGACTTCCCCGGACTAGCGGTGAACAATGAGCAGTTCTTC.